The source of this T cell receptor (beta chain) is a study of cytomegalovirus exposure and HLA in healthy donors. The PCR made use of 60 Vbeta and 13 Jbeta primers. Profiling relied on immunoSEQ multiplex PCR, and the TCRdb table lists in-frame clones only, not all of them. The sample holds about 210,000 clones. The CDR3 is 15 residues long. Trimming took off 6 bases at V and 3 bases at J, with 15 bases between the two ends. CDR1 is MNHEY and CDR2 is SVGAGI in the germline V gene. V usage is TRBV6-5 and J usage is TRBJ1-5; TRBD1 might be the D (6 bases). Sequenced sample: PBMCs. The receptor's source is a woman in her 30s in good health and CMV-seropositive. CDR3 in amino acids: CASRGHGQLNQPQHF. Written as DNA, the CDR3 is TGTGCCAGCAGAGGACACGGACAGCTCAATCAGCCCCAGCATTTT.